This T cell receptor (beta chain) originates from a study of blood T cell repertoires in COVID-19. As for the study in general: Specimens from acute and convalescent COVID-19 originated in the United States, Italy and Spain.

The V end lost 2 bases, the J end lost 5 bases, and 12 bases lay between the germline ends. This CDR3 has 14 residues. Germline V gene data show CDR1 as SGHVS and CDR2 as FQNEAQ. The repertoire was sequenced with immunoSEQ multiplex PCR; TCRdb's copy has only in-frame clones and lacks some. The sample records under 300,000 clones, roughly 88% being singletons. The source of this sequence is a woman aged 25-40 years with acute or convalescent COVID-19. The V call is TRBV7-8, the J call TRBJ1-1; D gene uncertain. Sequenced material: peripheral blood. CDR3 sequence reads: CASSLSEVKTEAFF. In DNA, the CDR3 is TGTGCCAGCAGCTTATCCGAGGTTAAAACTGAAGCTTTCTTT.